These 6 T cell receptor beta chains originate from one sample sequenced in a study of Graves' ophthalmopathy and Graves' hyperthyroidism. RNA served as the template for amplifying TCR beta CDR3 regions. The authors performed first-round RT-PCR with HTBI primers and then a second-round multiplex PCR. MiXCR, applied by TCRdb to the multiplex PCR reads, yields one record per CDR3 protein. The table includes under 400,000 distinct CDR3 sequences, roughly a sixth detected once. The sample was peripheral blood. The receptor source for this set is an adult man with Graves' ophthalmopathy.

This clonotype was detected many times. The chain is built from TRBV6-5 and TRBJ1-5; D remains unclear. The CDR3 is 15 amino acids. Deletions cut 2 bases from V and 2 bases from J, with 10 bases between. In germline, CDR1 is MNHEY, CDR2 SVGAGI. The CDR3 reads CASSYGSGRNQPQHF. In nucleotides, the CDR3 is TGTGCCAGCAGTTACGGGTCGGGCCGCAATCAGCCCCAGCATTTT.

The CDR3 here is CASSERVAAAEQYF. CDR3 coding DNA: TGTGCCAGCAGTGAGCGCGTAGCGGCCGCCGAGCAGTACTTC. The chain has TRBV6-1 and TRBJ2-7, with D possibly matching TRBD2 (6 bases). Trimming stripped 3 bases from V and 6 bases from J, with 15 bases between. Germline V gene data show CDR1 as MNHNS and CDR2 as SASEGT. CDR3 length: 14 residues.

There are many counts of this clonotype. This chain's CDR3 is CSASQGMEFFTEAFF. CDR3 sequence (DNA): TGCAGTGCTAGCCAGGGGATGGAATTTTTTACTGAAGCTTTCTTT. This sequence joins TRBV20-1 and TRBJ1-1; tentatively, D is TRBD1 (6 bases). Per the germline V gene, CDR1 is DFQATT and CDR2 is SNEGSKA (reference sequence). The CDR3 contains 15 residues. V lost 3 bases to trimming and J lost 5 bases, with 19 bases between them.

At least ten counts were recorded for this clonotype. This CDR3 is CASSYLRPSTQETQYF. In DNA form, the CDR3 reads TGTGCCAGCAGTTACTTGCGGCCGTCAACGCAAGAGACCCAGTACTTC. The chain joins TRBV6-2 or TRBV6-3 to TRBJ2-5, with no clear D. Germline CDR1 is MNHEY and CDR2 is SVGEGT. CDR3 size: 16 residues. Trimming cost V 1 base and J 2 bases, with 14 bases left between them.

This clonotype was seen many times. The rearrangement links TRBV6-6 to TRBJ1-2, with D possibly TRBD1 on 6 matching bases. This CDR3 spans 12 amino acids. The V gene's germline CDR1 is MNHNY and CDR2 SVGAGI (reference sequence). Between the trimmed V and J ends, which lost 6 bases and 8 bases, there was a span of 13 bases. In DNA form, the CDR3 reads TGTGCCAGCAGAAAGGACAGCGGCGGCTACACCTTC. As protein: CASRKDSGGYTF.

This clonotype was seen a handful of times. The chain is built from TRBV12-3 or TRBV12-4 and TRBJ2-7; no definite D call. Trimming shortened V by 0 bases and J by 4 bases, and 13 bases separated the two germline ends. The CDR3 extends over 15 amino acids. CDR3 in amino acids: CASSLAPLSVYEQYF. CDR3 nucleotide sequence: TGTGCCAGCAGTTTAGCGCCCCTCTCAGTTTACGAGCAGTACTTC.